These 21 T cell receptor beta chains originate from one sample sequenced in a study of T cell changes during pregnancy in multiple sclerosis. Some clones are missing from TCRdb's copy, which holds only in-frame ones; the method was immunoSEQ multiplex PCR. The sample has under 40,000 clones; around 92% are singletons. Material: CD8+ T cells from peripheral blood mononuclear cells, obtained in the third trimester of pregnancy. These receptors all come from a female donor with multiple sclerosis, enrolled in a pregnancy study.

V usage is TRBV7-9 and J usage is TRBJ2-1; TRBD2 matches at 12 bases. The length of the CDR3 is 18 residues. Trimming took 5 bases from V and 0 from J; bases not matched to a gene: 8. The germline V gene encodes CDR1 SEHNR and CDR2 FQNEAQ (reference sequence). The CDR3 nucleotides read TGTGCCAGCAGCCCGACGACTAGCGGGGGAAGCTCCTACAATGAGCAGTTCTTC. The encoded protein is CASSPTTSGGSSYNEQFF.

The chain is built from TRBV30 and TRBJ2-7; D gene ambiguous. CDR3 size: 12 residues. V was pared by 4 bases and J by 2 bases, with 9 bases between. CDR1 is GTSNPN and CDR2 is SVGIG in the germline V gene (reference sequence). In nucleotides, the CDR3 is TGTGCCTGGACCCCAGGCCCCTACGAGCAGTACTTC. The encoded protein is CAWTPGPYEQYF.

This sequence joins TRBV4-2 and TRBJ2-2; D is unclear. V lost 0 bases to trimming and J lost 6 bases, with 11 bases between them. CDR3 length equals 15 residues. CDR1 is LGHNA and CDR2 is YNFKEQ in the germline V gene. The CDR3 region has the DNA TGTGCCAGCAGCCAAGAGGTCCCAGTTCCCGGGGAGCTGTTTTTT. Its translation: CASSQEVPVPGELFF.

This clone was recorded once. The V call is TRBV4-1, the J call TRBJ2-7; D might be TRBD2 (7 bases). Germline loops: CDR1 MGHRA, CDR2 YSYEKL. V gave up 1 base and J gave up 3 bases, with 13 bases separating them. The CDR3 has 15 amino acids. CDR3 residues: CASSQVEGGGYEQYF. As DNA, the CDR3 is TGCGCCAGCAGCCAAGTCGAGGGAGGGGGCTACGAGCAGTACTTC.

J is TRBJ1-4 and V is TRBV6-1; D might be TRBD1 (6 bases). Germline CDR1 reads MNHNS; CDR2 reads SASEGT. The length of the CDR3 is 14 residues. Trimming pared 8 bases from V and 4 bases from J, leaving 14 bases between. This chain's CDR3 is CASSEWTDNEKLFF. CDR3 nucleotides: TGTGCCAGCTCTGAGTGGACAGATAATGAAAAACTGTTTTTT.

This chain uses TRBV6-1 with TRBJ1-5; no definite D call. The CDR3 is made up of 15 amino acids. V was trimmed by 2 bases and J by 0 bases, leaving 8 bases between them. The germline V gene has CDR1 MNHNS and CDR2 SASEGT. CDR3 nucleotides: TGTGCCAGCAGTGAATTTAGTAATAGCAATCAGCCCCAGCATTTT. It is translated as CASSEFSNSNQPQHF.

The V gene is TRBV6-1, the J gene TRBJ2-7; maybe TRBD1 (6 bases). Between the trimmed V and J ends, which lost 3 bases and 3 bases, there was a span of 12 bases. Germline lookup yields CDR1 MNHNS and CDR2 SASEGT. The CDR3 sequence is 14 residues long. The CDR3 reads CASSDAPDSYEQYF. The CDR3, as DNA: TGTGCCAGCAGTGACGCCCCGGACAGCTACGAGCAGTACTTC.

The chain combines TRBV7-8 with TRBJ2-7; 7 bases are shared with TRBD1. Germline assignment: CDR1 SGHVS and CDR2 FQNEAQ. The CDR3 is 19 amino acids. With V trimmed by 7 bases and J by 2 bases, 23 bases remained unmatched. The DNA of the CDR3 is TGTGCCAGCAACCTCGGACGGGGACAGAGATCTACTCGGCCCTACGAGCAGTACTTC. Protein: CASNLGRGQRSTRPYEQYF. The full variable domain, its missing parts supplied by reference TRBV7-8 and TRBJ2-7, is GAGVSQSPRYKVAKRGQDVALRCDPISGHVSLFWYQQALGQGPEFLTYFQNEAQLDKSGLPSDRFFAERPEGSVSTLKIQRTQQEDSAVYLCASNLGRGQRSTRPYEQYFGPGTRLTVT.

In its sample, this clone was seen once. This chain links TRBV9 with TRBJ1-2, with D tentatively TRBD1 (6 bases). This CDR3 is built from 17 residues. V was clipped by 0 bases and J by 8 bases, with 23 bases between them. The germline CDR1 and CDR2 sequences are SGDLS and YYNGEE. The CDR3 is CASSVGRDWGGAGGYTF. The CDR3 coding sequence is TGTGCCAGCAGCGTAGGGAGGGATTGGGGGGGCGCCGGGGGCTACACCTTC.

CDR3 loop: CASSAQDTYNEQFF. CDR3 bases: TGTGCCAGCAGTGCTCAGGACACTTACAATGAGCAGTTCTTC. This chain joins TRBV2 and TRBJ2-1, with a possible D match to TRBD1 (5 bases). Germline CDR1 is SNHLY and CDR2 is FYNNEI. The V and J ends lost 4 bases and 4 bases respectively, with 11 bases between them. The CDR3 is 14 amino acids.

V and J are TRBV7-9 and TRBJ2-2; weak D call: TRBD1 (5 bases). Germline CDR1 SEHNR, CDR2 FQNEAQ (reference sequence). The CDR3 sequence is 13 residues long. The germline V and J ends were trimmed by 6 bases and 4 bases, with 9 bases remaining between them. Written as DNA, the CDR3 is TGTGCCAGCAGTGCAGGGATCACCGGGGAGCTGTTTTTT. This encodes CASSAGITGELFF.

This chain connects TRBV11-2 to TRBJ2-7; D gene ambiguous. This CDR3 is 15 amino acids long. Germline CDR1 is SGHAT and CDR2 is FQNNGV. Between the trimmed V and J ends, which lost 1 base and 1 base, there was a span of 11 bases. The CDR3 nucleotides read TGTGCCAGCAGCTTAGGGCATACCTCTTCCTACGAGCAGTACTTC. This sequence encodes CASSLGHTSSYEQYF.

The V gene is TRBV5-5, the J gene TRBJ1-4; TRBD1 agrees at 8 bases. Germline V gives CDR1 SGHKS, CDR2 YYEKEE (reference sequence). CDR3 length equals 14 residues. Unmatched junction bases numbered 4, after V lost 5 bases and J lost 4 bases. Here the CDR3 DNA reads TGTGCCAGCAGGATCGACAGGGGTAATGAAAAACTGTTTTTT. Residues: CASRIDRGNEKLFF.

The chain's CDR3 is CASSLNTGGWVDYGYTF. The CDR3 region has the DNA TGTGCCAGCAGCTTAAATACAGGGGGCTGGGTTGACTATGGCTACACCTTC. The V call is TRBV7-8, the J call TRBJ1-2, with 9 bases aligning to TRBD1. V lost 2 bases, J lost 3 bases, and 10 bases stayed unmatched. Germline V gene lookup returns CDR1 SGHVS and CDR2 FQNEAQ. The CDR3 is 17 amino acids.

The chain uses TRBV9 and TRBJ2-7; 7 bases are shared with TRBD1. The trim removed 3 bases at V and 4 bases at J, leaving 10 bases unmatched. The CDR3 sequence is 15 residues long. Germline CDR1 reads SGDLS; CDR2 reads YYNGEE. CDR3 sequence: CASSAEPGQNYEQYF. The CDR3 DNA is TGTGCCAGCAGCGCGGAACCGGGACAGAATTACGAGCAGTACTTC. Based on the CDR3 plus reference TRBV9 and TRBJ2-7, the full variable domain is DSGVTQTPKHLITATGQRVTLRCSPRSGDLSVYWYQQSLDQGLQFLIQYYNGEERAKGNILERFSAQQFPDLHSELNLSSLELGDSALYFCASSAEPGQNYEQYFGPGTRLTVT.

This clone came up once. CDR3 sequence (DNA): TGTGCCACCAACTCCGGAGGAGAAAAACTGTTTTTT. Residues: CATNSGGEKLFF. The V call is TRBV15, the J call TRBJ1-4; no clear D gene. This CDR3 contains 12 residues. Germline-derived CDR1 and CDR2 are LNHNV and YYDKDF (reference sequence). Trimming stripped 7 bases from V and 8 bases from J, with 11 bases between. Complete variable domain (other parts from reference TRBV15 and TRBJ1-4): DAMVIQNPRYQVTQFGKPVTLSCSQTLNHNVMYWYQQKSSQAPKLLFHYYDKDFNNEADTPDNFQSRRPNTSFCFLDIRSPGLGDTAMYLCATNSGGEKLFFGSGTQLSVL.

The rearrangement uses TRBV5-1 and TRBJ2-7, with D perhaps TRBD2 (6 bases). Trimming left V 4 bases short and J 7 bases short, with 15 bases between. The germline CDR1 and CDR2 sequences are SGHRS and YFSETQ. The CDR3 is made up of 13 amino acids. The chain's CDR3 is CASSIGPAGEQYF. The CDR3 DNA follows: TGCGCCAGCAGCATCGGACCCGCGGGGGAGCAGTACTTC.

This rearrangement joins TRBV5-1 to TRBJ1-2; TRBD1 agrees at 7 bases. Germline-derived CDR1 and CDR2 are SGHRS and YFSETQ. This CDR3 region has 14 residues. J gave up 8 bases and V 2 bases, and 9 bases lay outside the gene matches. The CDR3 region is CASSLGGAREGYTF. CDR3 in DNA: TGCGCCAGCAGCTTAGGGGGCGCGAGGGAGGGCTACACCTTC. Supplemented by reference TRBV5-1 and TRBJ1-2, the full variable domain reads KAGVTQTPRYLIKTRGQQVTLSCSPISGHRSVSWYQQTPGQGLQFLFEYFSETQRNKGNFPGRFSGRQFSNSRSEMNVSTLELGDSALYLCASSLGGAREGYTFGSGTRLTVV.

This chain connects TRBV10-1 to TRBJ1-1; tentatively, D is TRBD1 (6 bases). The CDR3 totals 15 residues. V lost 6 bases to trimming and J lost 3 bases, with 17 bases between them. The germline CDR1 and CDR2 sequences are WNHNN and SYGVQD (reference sequence). CDR3 protein: CASSETGMTDTEAFF. As DNA, the CDR3 is TGCGCCAGCAGCGAAACAGGGATGACCGACACTGAAGCTTTCTTT.

The chain uses TRBV10-2 and TRBJ1-2, with 10 bases matching TRBD1. The CDR3 runs 15 residues. V trimming: 6 bases; J trimming: 4 bases; junction bases outside the gene matches: 8. Germline CDR1 and CDR2: WSHSY and SAAADI. The CDR3 spells CASRKSGQGSYGYTF. In DNA form, the CDR3 reads TGCGCCAGCAGGAAATCGGGACAGGGGAGCTATGGCTACACCTTC.

The gene calls are TRBV7-8 and TRBJ1-2; 8 positions agree with TRBD1. Germline V gives CDR1 SGHVS, CDR2 FQNEAQ. With 5 bases clipped from V and 6 bases from J, the junction kept 11 bases outside the gene matches. This CDR3 has 15 amino acids. This CDR3 is CASSLERGQVDGYTF. The CDR3, as DNA: TGTGCCAGCAGCCTAGAGAGGGGACAGGTTGATGGCTACACCTTC.